The 30 T cell receptor beta chains below were found in one sample sequenced in a study of monozygotic twins with inflammatory bowel disease. Each CDR3 protein gets one entry in TCRdb, which reprocessed the 5' RACE reads and gives no DNA. This table lists about 350,000 distinct CDR3 sequences. Sequencing was performed on blood. Receptors were obtained from a human donor with ulcerative colitis or Crohn's disease, or a healthy co-twin of an affected twin (not recorded which).

The rearrangement links TRBV7-2 to TRBJ2-3; TCRdb proposes TRBD2, but this gene call is untestable without DNA. The CDR3 is 15 amino acids. CDR1 and CDR2 from the germline V gene are SGHTA and FQGNSA. The CDR3 sequence is CASSFTGSSTDTQYF.

The rearrangement links TRBV7-3 to TRBJ2-3; the D call from TCRdb, TRBD1, cannot be confirmed without DNA. This CDR3 is 15 amino acids long. CDR1 and CDR2 from the germline V gene are SGHTA and FQGTGA. CDR3 protein: CASSLLRGATDTQYF.

The gene calls are TRBV3-1 and TRBJ2-3; absent DNA, TCRdb's TRBD2 call cannot be checked. Germline CDR1 reads LGHDT; CDR2 reads YNNKEL (reference sequence). This CDR3 is built from 18 residues. CDR3: CASSLLSSLAGGTDTQYF.

The CDR3 sequence is CASSPTNANTEAFF. V and J are TRBV18 and TRBJ1-1. The CDR3 is 14 amino acids. Looked up from germline, CDR1 is KGHSH and CDR2 is LQKENI.

The chain couples TRBV19 to TRBJ2-1; the TRBD1 assignment by TCRdb is unverifiable without DNA. The germline gives CDR1 LNHDA, CDR2 SQIVND (reference sequence). This CDR3 region has 15 residues. The CDR3 loop is CASSLRQQSYNEQFF.

V and J are TRBV27 and TRBJ2-7; the D call of TRBD1 rests on TCRdb alone, since no DNA is present to check it. Germline V gene sequence: CDR1 MNHEY, CDR2 SMNVEV (reference sequence). The CDR3 loop spans 15 amino acids. The CDR3 region is CASSFGLPSSYEQYF.

This rearrangement joins TRBV4-3 to TRBJ2-3; the TRBD2 assignment by TCRdb is unverifiable without DNA. This CDR3 region has 16 residues. In germline, CDR1 is LGHNA, CDR2 YSLEER. CDR3 residues: CASSHKLAGLPDTQYF.

The V and J genes are TRBV9 and TRBJ1-2. Germline CDR1 and CDR2: SGDLS and YYNGEE. The CDR3 covers 13 residues. CDR3 amino acids: CASSDGVDYGYTF.

V usage is TRBV18 and J usage is TRBJ2-2. Germline CDR1 reads KGHSH; CDR2 reads LQKENI. This CDR3 is built from 16 residues. Here the CDR3 reads CASSPQKRTNTGELFF. The whole variable domain, remainder taken from reference TRBV18 and TRBJ2-2, is NAGVMQNPRHLVRRRGQEARLRCSPMKGHSHVYWYRQLPEEGLKFMVYLQKENIIDESGMPKERFSAEFPKEGPSILRIQQVVRGDSAAYFCASSPQKRTNTGELFFGEGSRLTVL.

The chain uses TRBV7-9 and TRBJ2-1; checking the TCRdb D call of TRBD1 is not possible without DNA. Germline CDR1 SEHNR, CDR2 FQNEAQ (reference sequence). This CDR3 spans 15 amino acids. The CDR3 region is CASSLVQDLNNEQFF.

The chain has TRBV7-8 and TRBJ2-7; TCRdb returns TRBD2, unconfirmable since there is no DNA. The CDR3 is 14 residues long. CDR1 and CDR2 from the germline V gene are SGHVS and FQNEAQ. The CDR3 reads CASSSQAGTYEQYF.

The rearrangement links TRBV7-2 to TRBJ1-2; the TRBD1 assignment by TCRdb is unverifiable without DNA. Germline V gene sequence: CDR1 SGHTA, CDR2 FQGNSA. The CDR3 has 14 amino acids. CDR3 sequence reads: CASSPTWGEYGYTF.

The chain joins TRBV3-1 to TRBJ2-5; TCRdb calls TRBD1, which cannot be checked without DNA. Looked up from germline, CDR1 is LGHDT and CDR2 is YNNKEL (reference sequence). The CDR3 consists of 15 residues. The CDR3 here is CASSQEHQGAKTQYF.

The chain is built from TRBV20-1 and TRBJ2-6. Germline CDR1 DFQATT, CDR2 SNEGSKA (reference sequence). The CDR3 contains 12 residues. The CDR3: CSGLTGANVLTF.

The chain links TRBV20-1 to TRBJ1-2; no DNA is available, so the TRBD1 call from TCRdb remains unchecked. CDR1 is DFQATT and CDR2 is SNEGSKA in the germline V gene (reference sequence). The CDR3 consists of 15 residues. The chain's CDR3 is CSARDPGYRVYGYTF.

J is TRBJ1-4 and V is TRBV6-5; the D gene TCRdb calls, TRBD1, cannot be checked with no DNA. The length of the CDR3 is 11 residues. CDR1 and CDR2 from the germline V gene are MNHEY and SVGAGI. The CDR3 region is CASGGVGKLFF.

The chain uses TRBV11-2 and TRBJ2-1; TCRdb's D gene call, TRBD2, goes unchecked for lack of DNA. This CDR3 comprises 15 residues. From germline, CDR1 is SGHAT and CDR2 FQNNGV. CDR3 sequence: CASSLTGLAPNEQFF.

The chain is built from TRBV19 and TRBJ2-7; the TCRdb D gene call, TRBD1, has no DNA to confirm it. The germline V gene encodes CDR1 LNHDA and CDR2 SQIVND (reference sequence). This CDR3 is 17 amino acids long. The chain's CDR3 is CASSIEPTPRGNYEQYF.

J is TRBJ2-5 and V is TRBV7-7; TCRdb's D gene call, TRBD2, goes unchecked for lack of DNA. Per germline, CDR1 SSHAT and CDR2 FNYEAQ (reference sequence). This CDR3 has 14 residues. The CDR3 loop reads CASSFGTYPETQYF.

The chain combines TRBV18 with TRBJ1-6. Germline V CDR1 and CDR2: KGHSH, LQKENI. This CDR3 spans 16 amino acids. CDR3 sequence: CASSPLEGTYNSPLHF.

The chain is built from TRBV5-1 and TRBJ2-4; the D gene TCRdb calls, TRBD1, cannot be checked with no DNA. Germline V gene lookup returns CDR1 SGHRS and CDR2 YFSETQ. The CDR3 consists of 15 residues. The CDR3 is CASSPVKGGKDIQYF.

The chain is built from TRBV5-1 and TRBJ2-2; TCRdb gives TRBD1 as the D gene, but with no DNA this cannot be confirmed. This CDR3 has 14 amino acids. The germline V gene has CDR1 SGHRS and CDR2 YFSETQ. This CDR3 is CASRIPGGAGELFF.

CDR3 sequence: CAISEEGGGQPQHF. The genes are TRBV10-3 and TRBJ1-5. The CDR3 runs to 14 residues. Germline assignment: CDR1 ENHRY and CDR2 SYGVKD.

This sequence joins TRBV5-6 and TRBJ1-4; TCRdb proposes TRBD1, but this gene call is untestable without DNA. Germline CDR1 reads SGHDT; CDR2 reads YYEEEE. This CDR3 is built from 13 residues. CDR3 amino acids: CASSTGTREKLFF.

The chain couples TRBV20-1 to TRBJ1-1; the D gene TCRdb calls, TRBD1, cannot be checked with no DNA. Germline CDR1 and CDR2: DFQATT and SNEGSKA (reference sequence). The CDR3 length is 14 residues. The CDR3 reads CSARDGGRDTEAFF.

The chain carries TRBV9 and TRBJ2-2; there is no DNA to check the TCRdb D call of TRBD1. This CDR3 comprises 16 residues. Germline V gene lookup returns CDR1 SGDLS and CDR2 YYNGEE. CDR3: CASSVRGDGNTGELFF.

The rearrangement joins TRBV5-1 to TRBJ2-1; the TCRdb call, TRBD1, lacks DNA for checking. The CDR3 has 18 amino acids. CDR1 SGHRS and CDR2 YFSETQ come from the germline V gene. This CDR3 reads CASSSPTFSRGGLGEQFF.

The chain has TRBV28 and TRBJ2-1; the D call of TRBD2 rests on TCRdb alone, since no DNA is present to check it. Looked up from germline, CDR1 is MDHEN and CDR2 is SYDVKM. The CDR3 spans 18 residues. CDR3 protein: CASSFGGLAGEFYNEQFF.

The chain has TRBV7-7 and TRBJ2-2; TCRdb lists TRBD2, though no DNA is available to test this call. From germline, CDR1 is SSHAT and CDR2 FNYEAQ (reference sequence). This CDR3 region has 16 residues. The CDR3 region is CASSPSGRGNTGELFF.

The chain has TRBV5-1 and TRBJ1-2. The CDR3 is 15 residues long. Germline V gene sequence: CDR1 SGHRS, CDR2 YFSETQ. This CDR3 reads CASSLGQPRDYGYTF.